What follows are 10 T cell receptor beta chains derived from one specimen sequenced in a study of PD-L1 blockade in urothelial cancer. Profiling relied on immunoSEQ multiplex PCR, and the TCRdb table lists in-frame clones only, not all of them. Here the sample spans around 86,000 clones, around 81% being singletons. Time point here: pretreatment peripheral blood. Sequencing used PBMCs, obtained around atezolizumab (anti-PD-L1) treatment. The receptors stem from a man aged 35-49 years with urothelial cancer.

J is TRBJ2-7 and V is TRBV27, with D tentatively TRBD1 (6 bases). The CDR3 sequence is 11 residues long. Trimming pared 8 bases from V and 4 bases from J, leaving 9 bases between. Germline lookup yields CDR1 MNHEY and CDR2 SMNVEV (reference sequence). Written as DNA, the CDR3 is TGTGCCAGCCGGACAGTTTACGAGCAGTACTTC. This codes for CASRTVYEQYF.

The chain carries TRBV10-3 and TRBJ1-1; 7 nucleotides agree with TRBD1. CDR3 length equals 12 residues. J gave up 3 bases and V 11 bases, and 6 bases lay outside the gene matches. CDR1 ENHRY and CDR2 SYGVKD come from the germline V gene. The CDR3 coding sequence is TGTGCCGCCGGGACAGACTACACTGAAGCTTTCTTT. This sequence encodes CAAGTDYTEAFF.

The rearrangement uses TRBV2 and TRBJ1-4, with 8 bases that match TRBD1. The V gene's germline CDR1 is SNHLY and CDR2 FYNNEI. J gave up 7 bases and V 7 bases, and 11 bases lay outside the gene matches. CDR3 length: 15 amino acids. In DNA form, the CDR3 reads TGTGCCAGCACCCTAGACAGGGGTTTAGGTGAAAAACTGTTTTTT. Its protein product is CASTLDRGLGEKLFF. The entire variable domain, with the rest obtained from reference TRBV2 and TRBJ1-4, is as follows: EPEVTQTPSHQVTQMGQEVILRCVPISNHLYFYWYRQILGQKVEFLVSFYNNEISEKSEIFDDQFSVERPDGSNFTLKIRSTKLEDSAMYFCASTLDRGLGEKLFFGSGTQLSVL.

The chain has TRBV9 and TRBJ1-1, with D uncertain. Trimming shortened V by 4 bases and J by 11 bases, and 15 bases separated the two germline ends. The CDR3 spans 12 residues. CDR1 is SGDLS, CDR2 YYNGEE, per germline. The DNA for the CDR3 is TGTGCCAGCAGCTCCGAACCCGAGAAGGCTTTCTTT. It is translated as CASSSEPEKAFF.

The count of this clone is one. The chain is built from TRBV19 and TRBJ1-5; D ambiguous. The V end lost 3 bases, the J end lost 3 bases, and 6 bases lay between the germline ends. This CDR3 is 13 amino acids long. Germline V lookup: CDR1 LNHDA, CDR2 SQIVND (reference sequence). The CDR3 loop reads CASSMSSNQPQHF. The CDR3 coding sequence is TGTGCCAGTAGTATGAGCTCCAATCAGCCCCAGCATTTT.

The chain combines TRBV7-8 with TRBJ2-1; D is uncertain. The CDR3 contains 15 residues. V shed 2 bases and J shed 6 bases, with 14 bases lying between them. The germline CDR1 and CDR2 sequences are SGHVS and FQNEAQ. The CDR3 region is CASSLPATSTNEQFF. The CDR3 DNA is TGTGCCAGCAGCTTACCCGCTACCTCCACCAATGAGCAGTTCTTC. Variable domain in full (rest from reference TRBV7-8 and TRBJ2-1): GAGVSQSPRYKVAKRGQDVALRCDPISGHVSLFWYQQALGQGPEFLTYFQNEAQLDKSGLPSDRFFAERPEGSVSTLKIQRTQQEDSAVYLCASSLPATSTNEQFFGPGTRLTVL.

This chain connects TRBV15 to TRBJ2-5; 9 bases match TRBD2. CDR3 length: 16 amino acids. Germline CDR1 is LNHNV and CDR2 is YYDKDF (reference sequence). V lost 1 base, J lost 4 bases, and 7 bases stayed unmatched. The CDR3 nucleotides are TGTGCCACCAGCAGAGGGCCTAGCGGGAAGACAGAGACCCAGTACTTC. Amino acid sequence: CATSRGPSGKTETQYF.

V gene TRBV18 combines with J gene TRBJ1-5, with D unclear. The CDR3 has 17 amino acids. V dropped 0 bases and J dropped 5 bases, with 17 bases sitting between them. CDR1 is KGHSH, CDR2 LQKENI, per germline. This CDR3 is CASSPPVVGRVHQPQHF. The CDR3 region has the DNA TGTGCCAGCTCACCACCGGTCGTGGGGAGGGTTCATCAGCCCCAGCATTTT.

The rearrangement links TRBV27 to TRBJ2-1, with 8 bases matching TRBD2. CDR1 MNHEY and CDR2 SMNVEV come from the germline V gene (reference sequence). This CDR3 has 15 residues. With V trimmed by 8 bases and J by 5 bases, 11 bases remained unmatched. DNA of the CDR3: TGTGCCAGCGGATATAGCGGGGCAGGAAACAATGAGCAGTTCTTC. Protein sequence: CASGYSGAGNNEQFF.

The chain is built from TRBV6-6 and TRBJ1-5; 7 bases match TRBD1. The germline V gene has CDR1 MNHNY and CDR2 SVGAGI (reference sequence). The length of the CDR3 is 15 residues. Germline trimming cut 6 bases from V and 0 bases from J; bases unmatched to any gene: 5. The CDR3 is CASSDRENSNQPQHF. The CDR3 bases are TGTGCCAGCAGCGACAGGGAGAATAGCAATCAGCCCCAGCATTTT.